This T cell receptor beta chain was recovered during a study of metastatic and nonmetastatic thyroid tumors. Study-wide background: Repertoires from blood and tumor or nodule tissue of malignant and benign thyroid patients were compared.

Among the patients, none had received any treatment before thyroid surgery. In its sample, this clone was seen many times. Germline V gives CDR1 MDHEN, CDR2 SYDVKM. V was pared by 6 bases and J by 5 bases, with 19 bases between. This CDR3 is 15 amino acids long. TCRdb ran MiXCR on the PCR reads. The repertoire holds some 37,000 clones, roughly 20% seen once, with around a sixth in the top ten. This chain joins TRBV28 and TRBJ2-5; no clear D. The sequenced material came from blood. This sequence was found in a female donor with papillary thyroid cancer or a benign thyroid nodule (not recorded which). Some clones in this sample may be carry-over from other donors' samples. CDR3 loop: CASSPTSGFGETQYF. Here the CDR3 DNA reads TGTGCCAGCAGCCCGACGTCTGGGTTTGGGGAGACCCAGTACTTC.